The clone carrying this T cell receptor beta chain came up a few times. Its antigen is as yet unknown. Time point: pre-sensitization, week 0. Treatment in this sample: therapeutic diphenylcyclopropenone sensitization with weekly scalp DPC. These data originate in a study of human T cells and chemical hapten exposure. Study-level background: TCR yields per sample varied, mainly owing to small pooled library volume differences.

In the library, unique molecular identifiers were attached to individual cDNA molecules. TCRdb processed the RACE reads anew with MiXCR; each CDR3 protein has one entry. Of 300,000 to 450,000 distinct CDR3 sequences in the sample, around 5.5% are singletons; the top ten hold about 8.2%. The ends were cut back, 0 bases at V and 6 bases at J, with 11 bases in the middle. The CDR3 loop spans 14 amino acids. The V gene's germline CDR1 is LGHDT and CDR2 YNNKEL (reference sequence). Study-wide results and limits: Relative to control repertoires, expanded TCRs gave rise to significantly more large CDR3 similarity clusters.

The sequences come from whole blood, collected in connection with sensitization to the hapten diphenylcyclopropenone (DPC). The rearrangement uses TRBV3-1 and TRBJ2-5, with a tentative D call TRBD2 (5 bases). This TCR derives from a woman between 18 and 29 years old with alopecia areata. Some clones in this sample may be carry-over from other donors' samples. The CDR3 DNA is TGTGCCAGCAGCCAAGAAGACGGGGTACAGACCCAGTACTTC. The encoded protein is CASSQEDGVQTQYF.